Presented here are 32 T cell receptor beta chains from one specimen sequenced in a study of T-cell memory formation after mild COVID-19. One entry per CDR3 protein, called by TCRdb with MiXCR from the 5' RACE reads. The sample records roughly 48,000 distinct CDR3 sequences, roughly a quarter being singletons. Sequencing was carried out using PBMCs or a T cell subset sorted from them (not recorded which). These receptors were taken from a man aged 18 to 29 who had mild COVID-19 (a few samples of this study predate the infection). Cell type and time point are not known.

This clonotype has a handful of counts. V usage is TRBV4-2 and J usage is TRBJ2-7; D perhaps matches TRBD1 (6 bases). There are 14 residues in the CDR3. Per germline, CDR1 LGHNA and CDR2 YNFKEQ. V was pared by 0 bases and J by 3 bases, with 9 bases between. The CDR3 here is CASSQDRGHYEQYV. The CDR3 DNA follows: TGTGCCAGCAGCCAAGATAGGGGACACTACGAGCAGTACGTC.

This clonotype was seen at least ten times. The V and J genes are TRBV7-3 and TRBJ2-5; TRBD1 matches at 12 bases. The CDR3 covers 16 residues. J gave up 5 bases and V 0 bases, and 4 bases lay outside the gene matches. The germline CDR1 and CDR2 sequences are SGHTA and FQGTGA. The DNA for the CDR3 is TGTGCCAGCAGCTTAACTGGGACAGGGGGCGCGGAGACCCAGTACTTC. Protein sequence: CASSLTGTGGAETQYF. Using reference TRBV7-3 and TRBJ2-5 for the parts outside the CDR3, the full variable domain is GAGVSQTPSNKVTEKGKYVELRCDPISGHTALYWYRQSLGQGPEFLIYFQGTGAADDSGLPNDRFFAVRPEGSVSTLKIQRTERGDSAVYLCASSLTGTGGAETQYFGPGTRLLVL.

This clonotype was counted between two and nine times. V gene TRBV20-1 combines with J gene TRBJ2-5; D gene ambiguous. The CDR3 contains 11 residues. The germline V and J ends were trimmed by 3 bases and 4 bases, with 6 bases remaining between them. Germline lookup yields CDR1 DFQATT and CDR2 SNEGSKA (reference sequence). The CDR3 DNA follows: TGCAGTGCTAGCCTAAGAGAGACCCAGTACTTC. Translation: CSASLRETQYF.

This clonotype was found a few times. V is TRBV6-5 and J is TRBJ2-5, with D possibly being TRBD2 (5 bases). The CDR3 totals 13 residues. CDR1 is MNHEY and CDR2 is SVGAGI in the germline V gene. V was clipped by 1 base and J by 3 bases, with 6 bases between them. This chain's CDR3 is CASSYLREETQYF. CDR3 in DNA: TGTGCCAGCAGTTACTTGCGGGAAGAGACCCAGTACTTC.

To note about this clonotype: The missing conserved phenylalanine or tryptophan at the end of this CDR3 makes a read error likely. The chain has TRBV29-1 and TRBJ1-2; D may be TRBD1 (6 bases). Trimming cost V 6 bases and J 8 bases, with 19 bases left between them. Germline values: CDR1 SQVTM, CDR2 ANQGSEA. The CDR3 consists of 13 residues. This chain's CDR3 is CSVGTPDFEGYTL. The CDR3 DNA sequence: TGCAGCGTCGGGACACCCGATTTTGAGGGCTACACCTTA.

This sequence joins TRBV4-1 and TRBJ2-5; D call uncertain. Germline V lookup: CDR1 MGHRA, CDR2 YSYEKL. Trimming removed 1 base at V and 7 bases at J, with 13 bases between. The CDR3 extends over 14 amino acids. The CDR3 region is CASSQGTSVGTQYF. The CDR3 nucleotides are TGCGCCAGCAGCCAAGGCACATCCGTTGGGACCCAGTACTTC.

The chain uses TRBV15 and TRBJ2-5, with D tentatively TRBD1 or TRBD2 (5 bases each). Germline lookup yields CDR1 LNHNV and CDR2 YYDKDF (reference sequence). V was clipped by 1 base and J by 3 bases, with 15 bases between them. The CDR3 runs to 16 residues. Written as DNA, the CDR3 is TGTGCCACCAGCAGAGCTGGACCTCGGGGCAAAGAGACCCAGTACTTC. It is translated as CATSRAGPRGKETQYF.

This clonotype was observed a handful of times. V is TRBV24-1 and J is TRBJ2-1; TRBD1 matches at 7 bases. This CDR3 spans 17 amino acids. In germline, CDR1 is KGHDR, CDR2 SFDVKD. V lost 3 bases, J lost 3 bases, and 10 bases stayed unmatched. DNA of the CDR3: TGTGCCACCAGTGATGCGCGCACGGGACAGATCTACAATGAGCAGTTCTTC. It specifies CATSDARTGQIYNEQFF.

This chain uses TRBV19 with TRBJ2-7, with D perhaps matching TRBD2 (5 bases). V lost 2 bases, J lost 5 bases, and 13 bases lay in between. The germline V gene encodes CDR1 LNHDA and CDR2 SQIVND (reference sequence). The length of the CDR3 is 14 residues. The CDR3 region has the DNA TGTGCCAGTAGTATATTGGGTAGCGCGGACGAGCAGTACTTC. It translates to CASSILGSADEQYF.

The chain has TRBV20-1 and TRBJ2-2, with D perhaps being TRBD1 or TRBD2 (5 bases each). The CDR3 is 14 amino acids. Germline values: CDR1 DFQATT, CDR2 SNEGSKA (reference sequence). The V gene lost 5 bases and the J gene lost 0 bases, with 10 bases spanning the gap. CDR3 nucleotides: TGCAGTGCTCCCGAGGGGCCGAACACCGGGGAGCTGTTTTTT. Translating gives CSAPEGPNTGELFF.

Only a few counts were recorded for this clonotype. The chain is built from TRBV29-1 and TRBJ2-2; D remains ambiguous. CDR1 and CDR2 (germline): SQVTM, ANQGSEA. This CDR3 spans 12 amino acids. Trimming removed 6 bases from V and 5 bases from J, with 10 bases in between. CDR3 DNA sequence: TGCAGCGTGAGGAAGGGAACCGGGGAGCTGTTTTTT. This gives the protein CSVRKGTGELFF.

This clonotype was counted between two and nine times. CDR3 residues: CASSQDGISNYGYTF. In DNA, the CDR3 is TGCGCCAGCAGCCAAGATGGGATATCGAACTATGGCTACACCTTC. The chain recombines TRBV4-3 with TRBJ1-2; D is undetermined. This CDR3 region has 15 residues. V was clipped by 0 bases and J by 2 bases, with 10 bases between them. Germline V gives CDR1 LGHNA, CDR2 YSLEER.

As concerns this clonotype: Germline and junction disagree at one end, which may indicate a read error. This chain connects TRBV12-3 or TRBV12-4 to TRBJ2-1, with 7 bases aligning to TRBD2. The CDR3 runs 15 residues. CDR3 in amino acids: CASSFGASGINDQFF. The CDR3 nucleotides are TGTGCCAGCAGTTTTGGCGCTAGCGGAATCAATGATCAGTTCTTC.

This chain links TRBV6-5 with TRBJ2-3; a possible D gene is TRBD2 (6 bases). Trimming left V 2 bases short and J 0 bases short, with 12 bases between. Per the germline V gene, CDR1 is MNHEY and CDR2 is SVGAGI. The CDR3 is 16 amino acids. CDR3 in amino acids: CASSYAGRGSTDTQYF. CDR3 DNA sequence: TGTGCCAGCAGTTACGCTGGCCGGGGGAGCACAGATACGCAGTATTTT.

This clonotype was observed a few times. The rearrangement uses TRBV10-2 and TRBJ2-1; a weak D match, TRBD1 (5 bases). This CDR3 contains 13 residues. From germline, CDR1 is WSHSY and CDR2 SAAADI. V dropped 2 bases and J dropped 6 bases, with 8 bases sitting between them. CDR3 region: CASSEVQVNEQFF. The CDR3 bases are TGCGCCAGCAGTGAGGTACAGGTCAATGAGCAGTTCTTC.

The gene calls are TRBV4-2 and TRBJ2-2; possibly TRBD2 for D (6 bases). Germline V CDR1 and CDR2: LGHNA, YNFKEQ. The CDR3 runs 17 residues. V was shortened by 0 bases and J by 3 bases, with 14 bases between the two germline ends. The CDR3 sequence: CASSQDLPGVYTGELFF. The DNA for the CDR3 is TGTGCCAGCAGCCAAGATCTTCCGGGGGTCTACACCGGGGAGCTGTTTTTT.

CDR3 region: CSARISGANVLTF. CDR3 nucleotide sequence: TGCAGTGCTAGAATCTCTGGGGCCAACGTCCTGACTTTC. This rearrangement joins TRBV20-1 to TRBJ2-6, with D unclear. With 2 bases removed from V and 0 bases from J, the gap between germline ends came to 2 bases. CDR1 is DFQATT, CDR2 SNEGSKA, per germline (reference sequence). The CDR3 is 13 amino acids.

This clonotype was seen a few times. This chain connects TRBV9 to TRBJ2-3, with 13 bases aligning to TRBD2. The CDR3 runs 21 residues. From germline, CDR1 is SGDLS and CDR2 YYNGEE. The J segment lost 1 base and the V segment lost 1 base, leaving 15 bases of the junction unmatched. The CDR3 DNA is TGTGCCAGCAGCGTAAGCGGACTAGCGGGGGTTTTTAGCAGTGGCACAGATACGCAGTATTTT. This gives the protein CASSVSGLAGVFSSGTDTQYF.

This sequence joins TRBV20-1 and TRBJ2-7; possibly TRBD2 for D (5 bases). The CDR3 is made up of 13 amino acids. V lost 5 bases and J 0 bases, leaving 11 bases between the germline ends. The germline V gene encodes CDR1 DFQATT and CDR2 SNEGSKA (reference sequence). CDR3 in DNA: TGCAGTGCTCGGACTGTCAGCTCCTACGAGCAGTACTTC. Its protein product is CSARTVSSYEQYF.

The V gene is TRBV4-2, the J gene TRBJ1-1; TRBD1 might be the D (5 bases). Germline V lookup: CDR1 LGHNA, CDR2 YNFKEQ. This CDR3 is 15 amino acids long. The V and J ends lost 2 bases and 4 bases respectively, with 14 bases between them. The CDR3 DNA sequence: TGTGCCAGCAGCCAACTGGCTGGACAAGCCACTGAAGCTTTCTTT. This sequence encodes CASSQLAGQATEAFF.

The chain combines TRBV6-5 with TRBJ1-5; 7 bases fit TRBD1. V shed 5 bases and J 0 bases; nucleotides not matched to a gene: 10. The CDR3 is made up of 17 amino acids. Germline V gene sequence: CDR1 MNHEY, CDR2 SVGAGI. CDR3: CASSQRTGGYSNQPQHF. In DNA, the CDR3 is TGTGCCAGCAGTCAAAGGACAGGAGGTTATAGCAATCAGCCCCAGCATTTT.

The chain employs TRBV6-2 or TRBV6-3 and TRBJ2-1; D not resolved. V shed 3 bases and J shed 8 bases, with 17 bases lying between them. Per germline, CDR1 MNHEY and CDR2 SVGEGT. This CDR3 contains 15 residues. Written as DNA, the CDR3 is TGTGCCAGCAGTTATCTTGGCAGGTCCGGGCATGAGCAGTTCTTC. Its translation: CASSYLGRSGHEQFF.

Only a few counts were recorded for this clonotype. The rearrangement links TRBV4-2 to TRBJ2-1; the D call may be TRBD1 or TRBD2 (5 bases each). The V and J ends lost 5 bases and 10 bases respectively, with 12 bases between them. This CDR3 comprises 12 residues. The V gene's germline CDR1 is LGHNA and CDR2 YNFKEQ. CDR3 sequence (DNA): TGTGCCAGCAGCAGTCCGGGACGAGAGCAGTTCTTC. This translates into CASSSPGREQFF.

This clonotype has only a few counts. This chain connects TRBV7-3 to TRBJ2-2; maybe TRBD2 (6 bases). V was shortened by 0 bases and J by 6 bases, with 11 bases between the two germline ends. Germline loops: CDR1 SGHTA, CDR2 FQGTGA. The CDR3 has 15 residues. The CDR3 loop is CASSLTGGGAGELFF. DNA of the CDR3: TGTGCCAGCAGCTTAACCGGTGGAGGGGCCGGGGAGCTGTTTTTT.

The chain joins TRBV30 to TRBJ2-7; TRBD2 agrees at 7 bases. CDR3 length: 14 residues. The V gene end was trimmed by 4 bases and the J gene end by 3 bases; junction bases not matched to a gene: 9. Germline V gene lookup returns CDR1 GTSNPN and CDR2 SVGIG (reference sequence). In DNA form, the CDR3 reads TGTGCCTGGAATCTGGGGGGGACGGGCTACGAGCAGTACTTC. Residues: CAWNLGGTGYEQYF.

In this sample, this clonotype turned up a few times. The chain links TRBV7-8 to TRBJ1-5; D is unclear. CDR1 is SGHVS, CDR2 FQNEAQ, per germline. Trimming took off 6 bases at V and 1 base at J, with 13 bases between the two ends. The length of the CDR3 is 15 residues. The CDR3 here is CASSYSGPSNQPQHF. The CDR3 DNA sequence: TGTGCCAGCAGTTATAGCGGTCCAAGCAATCAGCCCCAGCATTTT. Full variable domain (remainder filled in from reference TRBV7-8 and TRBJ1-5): GAGVSQSPRYKVAKRGQDVALRCDPISGHVSLFWYQQALGQGPEFLTYFQNEAQLDKSGLPSDRFFAERPEGSVSTLKIQRTQQEDSAVYLCASSYSGPSNQPQHFGDGTRLSIL.

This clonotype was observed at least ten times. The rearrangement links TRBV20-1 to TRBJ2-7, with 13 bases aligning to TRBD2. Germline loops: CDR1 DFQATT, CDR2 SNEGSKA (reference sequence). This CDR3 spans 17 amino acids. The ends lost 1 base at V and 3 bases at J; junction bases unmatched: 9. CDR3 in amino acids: CSARGTSGGRPLYEQYV. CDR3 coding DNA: TGCAGTGCTAGAGGGACTAGCGGGGGCCGCCCGCTCTACGAGCAGTACGTC.

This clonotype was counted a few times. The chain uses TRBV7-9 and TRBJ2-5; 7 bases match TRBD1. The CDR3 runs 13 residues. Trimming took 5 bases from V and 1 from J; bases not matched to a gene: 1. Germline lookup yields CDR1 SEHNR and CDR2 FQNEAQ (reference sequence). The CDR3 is CASSPGGQETQYF. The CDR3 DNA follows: TGTGCCAGCAGCCCAGGGGGCCAAGAGACCCAGTACTTC. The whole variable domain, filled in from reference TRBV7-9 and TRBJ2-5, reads DTGVSQNPRHKITKRGQNVTFRCDPISEHNRLYWYRQTLGQGPEFLTYFQNEAQLEKSRLLSDRFSAERPKGSFSTLEIQRTEQGDSAMYLCASSPGGQETQYFGPGTRLLVL.

The CDR3 loop is CASSQELGIAVGDTDTQYF. The CDR3 DNA follows: TGTGCCAGCAGCCAAGAGCTGGGAATCGCTGTCGGGGACACAGATACGCAGTATTTT. V and J are TRBV4-2 and TRBJ2-3; D is possibly TRBD2 (5 bases). The CDR3 consists of 19 residues. Germline CDR1 is LGHNA and CDR2 is YNFKEQ. Trimming shortened V by 0 bases and J by 2 bases, and 21 bases separated the two germline ends.

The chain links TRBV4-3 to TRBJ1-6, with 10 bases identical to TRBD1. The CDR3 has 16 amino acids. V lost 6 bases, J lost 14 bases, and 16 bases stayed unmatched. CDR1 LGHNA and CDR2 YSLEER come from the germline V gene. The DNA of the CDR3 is TGCGCCAGCAGTCCTTGGGGCCGGGACAGGGGCTCGGCCCTCCACTTT. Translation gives CASSPWGRDRGSALHF.

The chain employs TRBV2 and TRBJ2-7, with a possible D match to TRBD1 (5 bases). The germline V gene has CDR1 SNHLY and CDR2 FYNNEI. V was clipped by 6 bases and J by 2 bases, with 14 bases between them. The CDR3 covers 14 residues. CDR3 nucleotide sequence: TGTGCCAGCAGCTATCGACAGTATACCTACGAGCAGTACGTC. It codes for CASSYRQYTYEQYV.

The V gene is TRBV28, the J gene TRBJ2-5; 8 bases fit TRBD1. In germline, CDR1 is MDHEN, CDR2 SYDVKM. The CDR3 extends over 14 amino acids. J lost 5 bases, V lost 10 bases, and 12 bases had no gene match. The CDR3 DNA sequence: TGTGCCACCAAGCCGGCAGGGGGCGCGGAGACCCAGTACTTC. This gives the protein CATKPAGGAETQYF.